Shown below are 9 T cell receptor beta chains from a single sample sequenced in a study of neurological immune-mediated disorders. TCRdb reprocessed the 5' RACE reads with MiXCR, giving one entry per CDR3 protein. The repertoire holds about 50,000 distinct CDR3 sequences, with around 16% as singletons. Sequences were obtained from PBMCs. These receptors were obtained from a man in his 60s in good health.

This clonotype was observed many times. The chain has TRBV5-1 and TRBJ2-7; 7 bases align to TRBD2. The CDR3 is 14 amino acids. CDR1 and CDR2 (germline): SGHRS, YFSETQ. V trimming: 4 bases; J trimming: 0 bases; junction bases outside the gene matches: 4. This CDR3 reads CASSDKRGSYEQYF. The CDR3 DNA sequence: TGCGCCAGCAGCGATAAGCGGGGCTCCTACGAGCAGTACTTC. Full variable domain (missing parts from reference TRBV5-1 and TRBJ2-7): KAGVTQTPRYLIKTRGQQVTLSCSPISGHRSVSWYQQTPGQGLQFLFEYFSETQRNKGNFPGRFSGRQFSNSRSEMNVSTLELGDSALYLCASSDKRGSYEQYFGPGTRLTVT.

This clonotype was observed many times. The chain links TRBV29-1 to TRBJ2-1; 9 nucleotides line up with TRBD2. The CDR3 has 13 amino acids. V lost 7 bases, J lost 5 bases, and 6 bases stayed unmatched. CDR1 is SQVTM and CDR2 is ANQGSEA in the germline V gene. The CDR3 DNA reads as TGCAGCGCGGGGACTAGCTGGAACAATGAGCAGTTCTTC. This encodes CSAGTSWNNEQFF.

This clonotype was counted at least ten times. This sequence joins TRBV5-1 and TRBJ2-2; 7 bases fit TRBD1. This CDR3 has 15 residues. CDR1 SGHRS and CDR2 YFSETQ come from the germline V gene. V shed 0 bases, J shed 6 bases, and the junction held 5 bases outside the gene matches. Written as DNA, the CDR3 is TGCGCCAGCAGCTTGGTACAGGGGAGAGCCGGGGAGCTGTTTTTT. It is translated as CASSLVQGRAGELFF.

This clonotype was found many times. This chain links TRBV29-1 with TRBJ2-5; D is possibly TRBD2 (5 bases). The CDR3 spans 10 residues. The germline V gene encodes CDR1 SQVTM and CDR2 ANQGSEA. V lost 4 bases, J lost 7 bases, and 7 bases lay in between. The CDR3 sequence is CSVGERTQYF. As DNA, the CDR3 is TGCAGCGTTGGGGAGCGGACCCAGTACTTC.

At least ten counts were recorded for this clonotype. The V gene is TRBV20-1, the J gene TRBJ2-1; D might be TRBD2 (5 bases). The V gene's germline CDR1 is DFQATT and CDR2 SNEGSKA (reference sequence). Trimming shortened V by 6 bases and J by 5 bases, and 5 bases separated the two germline ends. The CDR3 has 10 residues. CDR3 DNA sequence: TGCAGTGCAGCGGACAATGAGCAGTTCTTC. Protein product: CSAADNEQFF.

This clonotype has ten or more counts. The genes are TRBV11-2 and TRBJ2-1; the match to TRBD2 covers 7 bases. V gave up 3 bases and J gave up 8 bases; unmatched junction bases: 13. CDR3 size: 16 residues. The germline V gene has CDR1 SGHAT and CDR2 FQNNGV. For the CDR3, the DNA is TGTGCCAGCAGCTTGGGAGGGAGTACCGCTCAGGATGAGCAGTTCTTC. It is translated as CASSLGGSTAQDEQFF.

This clonotype has more than one count but fewer than ten. The chain combines TRBV21-1 with TRBJ2-2; the D segment call TRBD1 is taken from the table without a DNA check. TRBV21-1 is described as a pseudogene. The CDR3 runs to 18 residues. CDR3 residues: CASSLTSPGGTGTGELFF. Written as DNA, the CDR3 is TGTGCCAGCAGCCTAACTTCTCCTGGCGGGACAGGCACCGGGGAGCTGTTTTTT.

The sample holds many counts of this clonotype. The genes are TRBV28 and TRBJ1-2; D may be TRBD1 (6 bases). The CDR3 runs to 13 residues. Germline V CDR1 and CDR2: MDHEN, SYDVKM. V lost 5 bases and J lost 2, with 9 bases in between. The CDR3 protein is CASSPGTNYGYTF. The DNA of the CDR3 is TGTGCCAGCAGTCCCGGGACAAACTATGGCTACACCTTC.

This clonotype was recorded many times. The rearrangement links TRBV5-1 to TRBJ1-1, with D maybe TRBD1 (6 bases). Germline V gene lookup returns CDR1 SGHRS and CDR2 YFSETQ. CDR3 length: 13 amino acids. Trimming cost V 5 bases and J 5 bases, with 13 bases left between them. This chain's CDR3 is CASSAGGPTEAFF. For the CDR3, the DNA is TGCGCCAGCAGTGCCGGGGGGCCAACTGAAGCTTTCTTT.